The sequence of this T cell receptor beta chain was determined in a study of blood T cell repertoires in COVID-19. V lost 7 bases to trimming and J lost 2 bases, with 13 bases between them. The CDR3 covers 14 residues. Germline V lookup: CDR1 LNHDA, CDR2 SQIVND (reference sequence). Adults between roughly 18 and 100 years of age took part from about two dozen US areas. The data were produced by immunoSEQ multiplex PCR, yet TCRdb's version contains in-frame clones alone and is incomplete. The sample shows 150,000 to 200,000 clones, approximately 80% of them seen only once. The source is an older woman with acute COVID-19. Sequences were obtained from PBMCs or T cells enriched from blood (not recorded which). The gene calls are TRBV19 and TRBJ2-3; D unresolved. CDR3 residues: CASTTRVSTDTQYF. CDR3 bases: TGTGCCAGTACCACGAGAGTTTCCACAGATACGCAGTATTTT.